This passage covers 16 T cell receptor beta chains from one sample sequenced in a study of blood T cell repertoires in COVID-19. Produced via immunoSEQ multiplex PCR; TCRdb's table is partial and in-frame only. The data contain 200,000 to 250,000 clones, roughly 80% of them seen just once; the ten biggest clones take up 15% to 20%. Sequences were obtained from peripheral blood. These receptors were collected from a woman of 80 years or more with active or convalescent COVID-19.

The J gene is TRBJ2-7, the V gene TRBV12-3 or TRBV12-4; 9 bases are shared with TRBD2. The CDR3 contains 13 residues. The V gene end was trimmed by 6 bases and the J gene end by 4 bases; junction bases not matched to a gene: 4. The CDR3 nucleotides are TGTGCCAGCAGCATTAGCGGGAGTTACGAGCAGTACTTC. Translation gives CASSISGSYEQYF.

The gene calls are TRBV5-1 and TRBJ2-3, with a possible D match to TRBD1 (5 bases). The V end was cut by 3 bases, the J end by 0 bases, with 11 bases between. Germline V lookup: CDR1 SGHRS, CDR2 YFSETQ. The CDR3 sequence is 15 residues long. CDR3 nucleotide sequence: TGCGCCAGCAGCTGGGGCGGTACTAGCACAGATACGCAGTATTTT. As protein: CASSWGGTSTDTQYF.

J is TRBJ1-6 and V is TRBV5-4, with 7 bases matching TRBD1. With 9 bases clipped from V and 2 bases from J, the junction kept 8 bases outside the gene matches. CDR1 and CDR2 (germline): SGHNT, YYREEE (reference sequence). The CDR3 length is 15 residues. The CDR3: CAKITGAPYNSPLHF. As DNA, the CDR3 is TGTGCCAAAATTACAGGGGCCCCCTATAATTCACCCCTCCACTTT. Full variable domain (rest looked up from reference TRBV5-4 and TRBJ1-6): ETGVTQSPTHLIKTRGQQVTLRCSSQSGHNTVSWYQQALGQGPQFIFQYYREEENGRGNFPPRFSGLQFPNYSSELNVNALELDDSALYLCAKITGAPYNSPLHFGNGTRLTVT.

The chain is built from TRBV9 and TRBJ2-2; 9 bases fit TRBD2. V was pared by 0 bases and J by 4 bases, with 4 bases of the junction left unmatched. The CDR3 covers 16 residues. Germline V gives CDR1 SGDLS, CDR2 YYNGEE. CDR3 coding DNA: TGTGCCAGCAGCGTAGAAGCGGGAGGAGGCACCGGGGAGCTGTTTTTT. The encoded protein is CASSVEAGGGTGELFF. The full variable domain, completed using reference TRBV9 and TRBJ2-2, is DSGVTQTPKHLITATGQRVTLRCSPRSGDLSVYWYQQSLDQGLQFLIQYYNGEERAKGNILERFSAQQFPDLHSELNLSSLELGDSALYFCASSVEAGGGTGELFFGEGSRLTVL.

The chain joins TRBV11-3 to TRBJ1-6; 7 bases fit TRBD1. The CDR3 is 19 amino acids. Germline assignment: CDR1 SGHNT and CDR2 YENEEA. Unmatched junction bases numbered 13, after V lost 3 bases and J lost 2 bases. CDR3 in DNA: TGTGCCAGCAGCTTGCTAACAGGGGTTTGTATAACCTATAATTCACCCCTCCACTTT. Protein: CASSLLTGVCITYNSPLHF.

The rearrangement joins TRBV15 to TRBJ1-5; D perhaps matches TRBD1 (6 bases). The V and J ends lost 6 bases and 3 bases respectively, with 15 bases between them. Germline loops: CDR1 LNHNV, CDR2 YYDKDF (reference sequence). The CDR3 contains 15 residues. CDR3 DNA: TGTGCCACCAGTGCATTGGGACAATCCAATCAGCCCCAGCATTTT. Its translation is CATSALGQSNQPQHF.

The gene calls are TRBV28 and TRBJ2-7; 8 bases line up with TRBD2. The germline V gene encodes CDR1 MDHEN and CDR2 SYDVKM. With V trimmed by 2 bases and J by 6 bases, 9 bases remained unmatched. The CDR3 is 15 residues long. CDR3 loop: CASSLRGGSRGEQYF. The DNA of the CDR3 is TGTGCCAGCAGTTTACGGGGGGGGAGCAGGGGCGAGCAGTACTTC.

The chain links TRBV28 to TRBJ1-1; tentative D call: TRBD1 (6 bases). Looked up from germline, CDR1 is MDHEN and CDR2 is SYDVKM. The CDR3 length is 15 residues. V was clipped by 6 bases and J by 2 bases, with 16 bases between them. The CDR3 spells CASSRNGQLNTEAFF. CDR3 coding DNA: TGTGCCAGCAGCCGAAACGGACAGCTAAACACTGAAGCTTTCTTT.

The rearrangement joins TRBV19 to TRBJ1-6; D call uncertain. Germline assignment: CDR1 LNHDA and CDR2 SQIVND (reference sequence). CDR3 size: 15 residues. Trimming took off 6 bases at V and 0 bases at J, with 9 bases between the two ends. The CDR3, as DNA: TGTGCCAGTAGCCCAGCGAGCTCCTATAATTCACCCCTCCACTTT. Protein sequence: CASSPASSYNSPLHF.

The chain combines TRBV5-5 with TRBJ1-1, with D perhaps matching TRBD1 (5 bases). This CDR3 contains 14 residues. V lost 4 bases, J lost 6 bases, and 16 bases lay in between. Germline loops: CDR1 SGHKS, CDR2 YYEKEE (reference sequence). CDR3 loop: CASSLPGGIAEAFF. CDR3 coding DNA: TGTGCCAGCAGCCTCCCGGGGGGTATCGCTGAAGCTTTCTTT. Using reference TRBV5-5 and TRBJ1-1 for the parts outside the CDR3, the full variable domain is DAGVTQSPTHLIKTRGQQVTLRCSPISGHKSVSWYQQVLGQGPQFIFQYYEKEERGRGNFPDRFSARQFPNYSSELNVNALLLGDSALYLCASSLPGGIAEAFFGQGTRLTVV.

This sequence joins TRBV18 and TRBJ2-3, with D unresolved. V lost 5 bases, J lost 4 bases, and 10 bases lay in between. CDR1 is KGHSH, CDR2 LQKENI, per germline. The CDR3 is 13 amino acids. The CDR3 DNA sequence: TGTGCCAGCTCATCACTTGTCGCAGATACGCAGTATTTT. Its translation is CASSSLVADTQYF.

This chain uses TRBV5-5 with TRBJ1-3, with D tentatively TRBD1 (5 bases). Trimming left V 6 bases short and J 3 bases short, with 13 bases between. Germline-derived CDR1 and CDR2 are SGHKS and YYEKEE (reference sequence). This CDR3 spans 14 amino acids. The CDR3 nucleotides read TGTGCCAGCATCCGCCCGGGGGTTGGAAACACCATATATTTT. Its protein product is CASIRPGVGNTIYF.

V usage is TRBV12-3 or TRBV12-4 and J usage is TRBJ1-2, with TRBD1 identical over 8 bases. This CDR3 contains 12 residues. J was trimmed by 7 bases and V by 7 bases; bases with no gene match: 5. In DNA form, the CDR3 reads TGTGCCAGCACTATACAGGGGGTTGGCTACACCTTC. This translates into CASTIQGVGYTF.

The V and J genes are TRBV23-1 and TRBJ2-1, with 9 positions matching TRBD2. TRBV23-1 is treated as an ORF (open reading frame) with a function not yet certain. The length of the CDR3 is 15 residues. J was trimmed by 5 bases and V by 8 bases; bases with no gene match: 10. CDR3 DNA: TGCGCCAGCCGCCGGACTAGCGAAGCTAACAATGAGCAGTTCTTC. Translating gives CASRRTSEANNEQFF.

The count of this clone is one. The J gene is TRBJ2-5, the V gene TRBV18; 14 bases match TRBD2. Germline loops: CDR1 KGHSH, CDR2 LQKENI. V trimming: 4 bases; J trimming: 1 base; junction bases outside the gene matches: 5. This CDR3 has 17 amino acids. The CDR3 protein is CASSLLGLAGGQETQYF. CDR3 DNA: TGTGCCAGCTCACTACTAGGACTAGCGGGAGGCCAAGAGACCCAGTACTTC.

CDR3 nucleotide sequence: TGTGCCAGCAGTGGTCAGGCTCACTCTGGAAACACCATATATTTT. Amino acid sequence: CASSGQAHSGNTIYF. This chain joins TRBV6-6 and TRBJ1-3; D is undetermined. The CDR3 sequence is 15 residues long. V lost 5 bases and J 0 bases, leaving 11 bases between the germline ends. Germline CDR1 reads MNHNY; CDR2 reads SVGAGI (reference sequence).